These T cell receptor beta chains were read from a single sample in a study of blood T cell repertoires in COVID-19. The data were produced by immunoSEQ multiplex PCR, yet TCRdb's version contains in-frame clones alone and is incomplete. The sample yields over 110,000 clones, approximately 88% seen once. The sequenced material came from peripheral blood. The receptors originated from a human donor in a cohort sampled during active COVID-19. Each CDR3 is given with its conserved first and last residue. A D gene is named only where the DNA matches it firmly. Clone size is not always given. Where it is, it says once, few, many or a class for expanded clones.

D | J | size | V | CDR3 | DNA
- | TRBJ1-5 | - | TRBV30 | CAWSRGPSINQPQHF | TGTGCCTGGAGTCGCGGTCCGTCGATCAATCAGCCCCAGCATTTT
- | TRBJ1-2 | - | TRBV7-8 | CASSLGQYGYTF | TGTGCCAGCAGCTTAGGGCAGTATGGCTACACCTTC
- | TRBJ2-7 | once | TRBV11-2 | CASSLGSGYEQYF | TGTGCCAGCAGCTTAGGTTCCGGCTACGAGCAGTACTTC
TRBD1 | TRBJ2-1 | - | TRBV4-3 | CASSQGTGVINEQFF | TGCGCCAGCAGCCAAGGGACAGGGGTCATTAATGAGCAGTTCTTC
- | TRBJ2-2 | - | TRBV7-2 | CASSQPTGNTGELFF | TGTGCCAGCAGCCAACCTACAGGGAACACCGGGGAGCTGTTTTTT
TRBD2 | TRBJ2-7 | - | TRBV3-1/TRBV3-2 | CASSRSGGALREQYF | TGTGCCAGCAGCCGTAGCGGGGGGGCTTTGAGGGAGCAGTACTTC
TRBD1 | TRBJ1-1 | - | TRBV30 | CAWSYQGATEAFF | TGTGCCTGGAGTTATCAGGGGGCCACTGAAGCTTTCTTT
- | TRBJ1-4 | - | TRBV4-1 | CASSQMGGGAWEKLFF | TGCGCCAGCAGCCAAATGGGGGGGGGAGCGTGGGAAAAACTGTTTTTT
TRBD1 | TRBJ2-2 | - | TRBV9 | CASSFRQGGTGELFF | TGTGCCAGCAGCTTCCGACAGGGTGGGACCGGGGAGCTGTTTTTT
TRBD1 | TRBJ2-7 | once | TRBV19 | CASSRTGYREQYF | TGTGCCAGTAGTCGGACAGGGTACCGCGAGCAGTACTTC
- | TRBJ1-4 | - | TRBV7-6 | CASSSASRGFEKLFF | TGTGCCAGCAGCTCCGCTAGCAGGGGCTTTGAAAAACTGTTTTTT
- | TRBJ2-6 | - | TRBV6-5 | CASSDSLSGANVLTF | TGTGCCAGCAGTGACTCTCTCTCTGGGGCCAACGTCCTGACTTTC
- | TRBJ2-3 | - | TRBV6-1 | CASSEELGATQYF | TGTGCCAGCAGTGAAGAGCTGGGAGCGACGCAGTATTTT
TRBD1 | TRBJ1-1 | few | TRBV5-6 | CASRRKNRGTEAFF | TGTGCCAGCAGACGCAAAAACAGGGGAACTGAAGCTTTCTTT
TRBD1 | TRBJ1-5 | - | TRBV27 | CASSRDSFSNQPQHF | TGTGCCAGCAGCCGGGACAGTTTTAGCAATCAGCCCCAGCATTTT
- | TRBJ2-1 | - | TRBV5-1 | CASSLPPAGGANTNEQFF | TGCGCCAGCAGCCTCCCCCCCGCCGGCGGGGCCAATACCAATGAGCAGTTCTTC
TRBD2 | TRBJ2-7 | - | TRBV3-1/TRBV3-2 | CASSLPGLGTTEQYF | TGTGCCAGCAGTCTACCGGGACTAGGAACGACCGAGCAGTACTTC
- | TRBJ2-1 | - | TRBV4-2 | CASSRGRNEQFF | TGTGCCAGCAGCCGTGGGAGGAATGAGCAGTTCTTC
- | TRBJ1-1 | - | TRBV12-3/TRBV12-4 | CASSSYRDAEAFF | TGTGCCAGCAGTTCCTACAGGGATGCTGAAGCTTTCTTT
TRBD2 | TRBJ2-6 | - | TRBV6-6 | CASSRGGGGSGANVLTF | TGTGCCAGCAGTCGGGGGGGAGGGGGCTCTGGGGCCAACGTCCTGACTTTC
TRBD1 | TRBJ2-7 | - | TRBV11-1 | CASSLVPLGQDYEQYF | TGTGCCAGCAGCTTAGTCCCGCTGGGACAGGACTACGAGCAGTACTTC
TRBD1 | TRBJ2-5 | - | TRBV4-3 | CASSFRGTGVETQYF | TGCGCCAGCAGCTTCCGGGGGACAGGGGTAGAGACCCAGTACTTC
- | TRBJ2-5 | large | TRBV7-9 | CASSLVSVQETQYF | TGTGCCAGCAGCTTAGTTTCAGTCCAAGAGACCCAGTACTTC
- | TRBJ1-6 | - | TRBV7-8 | CASSFADSPLHF | TGTGCCAGCAGCTTTGCAGATTCACCCCTCCACTTT
- | TRBJ1-6 | few | TRBV6-5 | CASRPGGNGNSPLHF | TGTGCCAGCAGACCTGGAGGGAATGGTAATTCACCCCTCCACTTT
TRBD1 | TRBJ1-5 | - | TRBV12-5 | CASDLSKGQGNQPQHF | TGTGCTAGTGACCTCTCCAAGGGACAGGGCAATCAGCCCCAGCATTTT
TRBD1 | TRBJ1-1 | - | TRBV29-1 | CSAMTGTEAFF | TGCAGCGCTATGACAGGGACTGAAGCTTTCTTT
- | TRBJ1-2 | - | TRBV25-1 | CASSRPAGGYTF | TGTGCCAGCAGCCGCCCGGCGGGTGGCTACACCTTC